The rows below give T cell receptor beta chains drawn from one sample of a study of blood T cell repertoires in COVID-19. Libraries were prepared by immunoSEQ multiplex PCR; TCRdb keeps only in-frame clonotypes and omits some of them. Of about 180,000 clones listed, 85% to 90% were seen once; the top ten hold 2% to 2.5%. Sequences were obtained from PBMCs or T cells enriched from blood (not recorded which). The origin of the receptors is a woman aged 40 to 50 with acute COVID-19. CDR3s include the opening cysteine and the closing phenylalanine or tryptophan. The order of the fields is J gene, V gene, CDR3 protein.

TRBJ2-2 | TRBV11-1 | CASSLARVPGELFF
TRBJ2-5 | TRBV6-1 | CASSEGWLGKETQYF
TRBJ2-7 | TRBV28 | CASSPLDREYEQYF
TRBJ2-3 | TRBV19 | CASSVQGSRASDTQYF
TRBJ1-1 | TRBV18 | CASSTRTAKDTEAFF
TRBJ1-6 | TRBV6-1 | CASTIGGGLGSPLHF
TRBJ2-5 | TRBV9 | CASSVGGPQETQYF
TRBJ2-1 | TRBV9 | CASSDTSGSADEQFF
TRBJ1-1 | TRBV10-3 | CAISVYDSNTEAFF
TRBJ2-3 | TRBV5-1 | CASSPLGGELKDTQYF
TRBJ2-2 | TRBV11-2 | CASSLFPMTGENTGELFF
TRBJ2-5 | TRBV28 | CASSKQGNKETQYF
TRBJ1-3 | TRBV18 | CASSGSRTLSSGNTIYF
TRBJ1-5 | TRBV19 | CASSIPLTGNNQPQHF
TRBJ1-4 | TRBV7-9 | CASSSTLTPEELFF
TRBJ1-2 | TRBV6-1 | CASSELADYGYTF
TRBJ2-2 | TRBV11-2 | CASSQGAYTGELFF
TRBJ2-2 | TRBV5-6 | CASSILGEAVFAGELFF
TRBJ2-5 | TRBV6-7 | CASSYPGLATSETQYF
TRBJ1-2 | TRBV6-2/TRBV6-3 | CASSVLADYGYTF
TRBJ2-7 | TRBV3-1/TRBV3-2 | CASSLSGTSGDEQYF
TRBJ1-2 | TRBV7-9 | CASSPLRTGDYGYTF
TRBJ2-7 | TRBV28 | CASRFGQVSYEQYF
TRBJ1-1 | TRBV9 | CAGHRRVNTEAFF
TRBJ1-1 | TRBV6-5 | CASSRGQGGNTEAFF
TRBJ2-7 | TRBV21-1 | CASSKAKLGLLLKNYEQYF
TRBJ2-1 | TRBV27 | CASSFTGGKYNEQFF
TRBJ1-5 | TRBV18 | CASSELPRGINQPQHF
TRBJ2-7 | TRBV6-6 | CASSYFPSYEQYF
TRBJ1-5 | TRBV6-5 | CASSSQGPGSGQPQHF
TRBJ2-3 | TRBV24-1 | CATSDTGLPLGADTQYF
TRBJ2-7 | TRBV27 | CASWDRPYEQYF
TRBJ2-1 | TRBV11-3 | CASSLEGTGGFPSSYNEQFF
TRBJ2-3 | TRBV7-3 | CASSLGPQRTDTQYF
TRBJ2-7 | TRBV28 | CASSSGGTYYEQYF
TRBJ2-3 | TRBV6-2/TRBV6-3 | CASSYFGGVYTDTQYF
TRBJ2-1 | TRBV29-1 | CSVGTSGRAGNEQFF
TRBJ1-3 | TRBV5-6 | CASSLWRGEGGNTIYF
TRBJ2-1 | TRBV4-3 | CASSQVGQGGNEQFF
TRBJ2-2 | TRBV29-1 | CSVGATGELFF
TRBJ1-2 | TRBV6-5 | CASSYGSGVGYTF
TRBJ2-1 | TRBV25-1 | CASSGLAGGPGEQFF
TRBJ2-1 | TRBV6-2/TRBV6-3 | CASSYSAVSSYNEQFF
TRBJ2-7 | TRBV29-1 | CSVRTGDGQYF
TRBJ2-1 | TRBV28 | CASSLPRGGGSDWNEQFF
TRBJ2-7 | TRBV28 | CATVTSGSGYEQYF
TRBJ2-2 | TRBV9 | CASSVATNTGELFF
TRBJ2-1 | TRBV6-5 | CASSSPGTSNEQFF
TRBJ2-5 | TRBV7-3 | CARDPILDRDQETQYF
TRBJ2-1 | TRBV4-3 | CASSRGGSGRASHNEQFF
TRBJ2-2 | TRBV5-1 | CASSFQGNSWNTGELFF
TRBJ2-3 | TRBV29-1 | CSVAPGTRSTDTQYF
TRBJ1-2 | TRBV18 | CASSPLPGDYGYTF
TRBJ2-1 | TRBV5-4 | CASSSGQGDEQFF
TRBJ1-2 | TRBV5-1 | CASSWPNDGYTF
TRBJ1-4 | TRBV19 | CASSIQGAREKLFF
TRBJ2-2 | TRBV9 | CASSSPSGGPNTGELFF